This TCR beta chain comes out of a study of OX40 agonist ivuxolimab in advanced cancers. Background on the study: Patients were given ivuxolimab, an antibody that agonizes OX40 (CD134). Males comprised over 80% of the group, whose mean age was 60 years (range roughly 20 to 90).

Here immunoSEQ multiplex PCR was the method, and the copy in TCRdb shows in-frame clones only, minus some. The table has approximately 84,000 clones, about 85% seen once. The germline CDR1 and CDR2 sequences are PRHDT and FYEKMQ (reference sequence). Trimming stripped 5 bases from V and 5 bases from J, with 7 bases between. This CDR3 is built from 12 residues. This specimen was CD4+ or CD8+ T cells sorted from blood, taken in a trial of the OX40 agonist ivuxolimab. This chain connects TRBV13 to TRBJ2-4, with D unresolved. This TCR derives from an adult with an advanced solid tumor such as melanoma, head and neck, liver or kidney cancer. CDR3 bases: TGTGCCAGCAGCACCACTGAAAACATTCAGTACTTC. Residues: CASSTTENIQYF.